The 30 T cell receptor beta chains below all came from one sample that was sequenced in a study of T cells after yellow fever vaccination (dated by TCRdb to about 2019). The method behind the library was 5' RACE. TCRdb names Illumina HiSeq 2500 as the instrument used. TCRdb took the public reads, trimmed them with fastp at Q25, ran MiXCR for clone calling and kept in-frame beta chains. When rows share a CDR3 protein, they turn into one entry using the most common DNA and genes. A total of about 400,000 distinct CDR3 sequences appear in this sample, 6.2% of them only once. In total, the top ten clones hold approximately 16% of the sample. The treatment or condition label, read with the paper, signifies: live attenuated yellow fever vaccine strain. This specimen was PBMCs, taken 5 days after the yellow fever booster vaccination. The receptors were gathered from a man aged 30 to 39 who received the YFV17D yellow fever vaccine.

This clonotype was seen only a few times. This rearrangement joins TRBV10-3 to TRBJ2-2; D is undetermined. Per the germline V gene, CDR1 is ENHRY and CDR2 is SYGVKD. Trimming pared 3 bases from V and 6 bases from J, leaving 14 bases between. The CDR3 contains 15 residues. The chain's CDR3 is CAISDGSLVAGELFF. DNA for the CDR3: TGTGCCATCAGTGATGGCAGCTTGGTCGCCGGGGAGCTGTTTTTT.

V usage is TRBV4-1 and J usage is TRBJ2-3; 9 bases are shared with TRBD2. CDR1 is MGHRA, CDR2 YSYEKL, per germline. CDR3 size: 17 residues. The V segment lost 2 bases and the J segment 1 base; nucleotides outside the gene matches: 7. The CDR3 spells CASSQTRTSARTDTQYF. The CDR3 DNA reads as TGCGCCAGCAGCCAAACCCGGACTAGCGCTCGCACAGATACGCAGTATTTT.

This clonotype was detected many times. CDR3 protein: CSVEDGFWTGNNEQFF. Here the CDR3 DNA reads TGCAGCGTTGAAGATGGCTTTTGGACAGGGAATAATGAGCAGTTCTTC. V and J are TRBV29-1 and TRBJ2-1; 8 bases are a match to TRBD1. CDR3 length: 16 amino acids. V lost 0 bases to trimming and J lost 7 bases; unmatched junction nucleotides: 11. Germline V gene data show CDR1 as SQVTM and CDR2 as ANQGSEA.

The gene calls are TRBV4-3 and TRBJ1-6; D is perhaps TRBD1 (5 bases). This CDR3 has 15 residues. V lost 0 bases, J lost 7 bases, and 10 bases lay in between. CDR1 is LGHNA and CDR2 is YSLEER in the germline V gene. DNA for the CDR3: TGCGCCAGCAGCCAAGATTTGGACAACAATTCACCCCTCCACTTT. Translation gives CASSQDLDNNSPLHF.

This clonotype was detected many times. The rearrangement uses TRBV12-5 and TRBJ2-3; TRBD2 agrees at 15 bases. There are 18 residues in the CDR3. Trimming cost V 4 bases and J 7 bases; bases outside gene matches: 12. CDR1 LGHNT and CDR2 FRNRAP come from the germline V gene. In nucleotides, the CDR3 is TGTGCTAGTGGTTCCCCCTCCGGACTAGCGGGAGGGGCTTATACGCAGTATTTT. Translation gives CASGSPSGLAGGAYTQYF.

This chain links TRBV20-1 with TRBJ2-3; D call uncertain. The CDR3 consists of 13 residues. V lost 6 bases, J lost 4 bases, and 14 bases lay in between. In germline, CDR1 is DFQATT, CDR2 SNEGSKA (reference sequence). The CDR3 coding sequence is TGCAGTGCATCCGGGTTAGAACCAGATACGCAGTATTTT. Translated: CSASGLEPDTQYF.

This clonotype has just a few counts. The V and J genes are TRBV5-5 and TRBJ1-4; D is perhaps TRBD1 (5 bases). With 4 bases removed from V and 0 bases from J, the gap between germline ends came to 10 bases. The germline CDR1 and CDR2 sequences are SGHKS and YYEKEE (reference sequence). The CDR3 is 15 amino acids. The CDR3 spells CASSRDFTTNEKLFF. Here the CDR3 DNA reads TGTGCCAGCAGCCGGGACTTTACAACTAATGAAAAACTGTTTTTT.

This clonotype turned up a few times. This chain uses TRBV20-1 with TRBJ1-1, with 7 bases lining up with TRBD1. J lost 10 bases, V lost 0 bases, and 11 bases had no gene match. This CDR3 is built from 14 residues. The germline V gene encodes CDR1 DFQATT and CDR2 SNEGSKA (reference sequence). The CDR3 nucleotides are TGCAGTGCTAGAGATCGCGCAGGGGGGGTTGGAGCTTTCTTT. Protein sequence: CSARDRAGGVGAFF.

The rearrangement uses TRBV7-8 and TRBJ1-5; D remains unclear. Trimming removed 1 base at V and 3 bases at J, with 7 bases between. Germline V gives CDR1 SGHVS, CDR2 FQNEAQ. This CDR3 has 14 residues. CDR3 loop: CASSLGGFNQPQHF. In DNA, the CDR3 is TGTGCCAGCAGCTTAGGGGGTTTCAATCAGCCCCAGCATTTT.

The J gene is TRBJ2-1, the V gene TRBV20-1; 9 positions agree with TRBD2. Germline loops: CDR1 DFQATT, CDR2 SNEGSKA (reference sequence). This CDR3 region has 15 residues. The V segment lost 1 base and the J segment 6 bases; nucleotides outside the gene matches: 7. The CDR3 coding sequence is TGCAGTGCTAGAGGTCCTAGCGGGGCCCCCAATGAGCAGTTCTTC. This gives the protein CSARGPSGAPNEQFF.

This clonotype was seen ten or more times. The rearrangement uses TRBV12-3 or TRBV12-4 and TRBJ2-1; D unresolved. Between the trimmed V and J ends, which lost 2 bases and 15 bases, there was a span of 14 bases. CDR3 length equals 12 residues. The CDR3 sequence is CASSLTSEDPFF. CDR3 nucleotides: TGTGCCAGCAGTTTAACATCCGAAGACCCGTTCTTC.

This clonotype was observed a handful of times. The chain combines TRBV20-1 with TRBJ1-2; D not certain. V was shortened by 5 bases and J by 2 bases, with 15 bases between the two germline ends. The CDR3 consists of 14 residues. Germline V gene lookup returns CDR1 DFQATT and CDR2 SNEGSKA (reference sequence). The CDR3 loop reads CSASFQTQNYGYTF. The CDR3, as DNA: TGCAGTGCTTCCTTTCAGACACAGAACTATGGCTACACCTTC.

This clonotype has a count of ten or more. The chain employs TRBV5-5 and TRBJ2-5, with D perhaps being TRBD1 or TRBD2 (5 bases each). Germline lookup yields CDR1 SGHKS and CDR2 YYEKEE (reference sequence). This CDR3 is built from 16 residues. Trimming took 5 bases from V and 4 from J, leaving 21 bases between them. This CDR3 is CASSPEWRRGGETQYF. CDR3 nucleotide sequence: TGTGCCAGCAGTCCGGAATGGCGTCGGGGCGGAGAGACCCAGTACTTC.

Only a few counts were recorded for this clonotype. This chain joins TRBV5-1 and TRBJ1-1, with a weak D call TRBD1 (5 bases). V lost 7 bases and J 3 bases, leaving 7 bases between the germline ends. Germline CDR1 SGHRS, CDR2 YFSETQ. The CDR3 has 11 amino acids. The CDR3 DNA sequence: TGCGCCAGCGGCAGGGACACTGAAGCTTTCTTT. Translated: CASGRDTEAFF.

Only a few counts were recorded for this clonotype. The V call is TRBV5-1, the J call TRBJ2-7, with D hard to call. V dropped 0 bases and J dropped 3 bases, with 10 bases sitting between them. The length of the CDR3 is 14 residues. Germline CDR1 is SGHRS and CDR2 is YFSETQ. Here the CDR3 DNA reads TGCGCCAGCAGCTTGGACAGACACCTCTACGAGCAGTACTTC. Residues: CASSLDRHLYEQYF.

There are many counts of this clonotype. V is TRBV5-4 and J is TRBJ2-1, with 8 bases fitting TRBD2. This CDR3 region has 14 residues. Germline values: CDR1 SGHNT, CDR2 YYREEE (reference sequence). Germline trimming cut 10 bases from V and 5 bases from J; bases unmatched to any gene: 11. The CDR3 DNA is TGTGCCGACCTTTCCAGGCGGGAGGACAATGAGCAGTTCTTC. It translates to CADLSRREDNEQFF.

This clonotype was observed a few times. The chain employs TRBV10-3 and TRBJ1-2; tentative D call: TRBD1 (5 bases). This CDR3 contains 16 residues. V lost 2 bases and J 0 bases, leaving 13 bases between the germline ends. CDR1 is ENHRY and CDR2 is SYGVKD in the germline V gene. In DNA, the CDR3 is TGTGCCATCAGTGAGGACGGGGGATCTTCTAACTATGGCTACACCTTC. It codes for CAISEDGGSSNYGYTF.

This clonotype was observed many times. The CDR3 coding sequence is TGCAGCGACCGAGGGGGGGCCGGTATGACCCAGTACTTC. Protein: CSDRGGAGMTQYF. The rearrangement uses TRBV29-1 and TRBJ2-5, with a weak D call TRBD2 (7 bases). The germline CDR1 and CDR2 sequences are SQVTM and ANQGSEA. V was pared by 7 bases and J by 7 bases, with 19 bases between. The CDR3 length is 13 residues.

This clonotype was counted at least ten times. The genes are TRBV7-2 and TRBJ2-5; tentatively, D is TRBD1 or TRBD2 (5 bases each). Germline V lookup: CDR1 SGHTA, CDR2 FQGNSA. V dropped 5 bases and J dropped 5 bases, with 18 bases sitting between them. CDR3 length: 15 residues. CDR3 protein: CASSPAPGPLETQYF. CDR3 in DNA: TGTGCCAGCAGCCCTGCGCCGGGACCCTTGGAGACCCAGTACTTC.

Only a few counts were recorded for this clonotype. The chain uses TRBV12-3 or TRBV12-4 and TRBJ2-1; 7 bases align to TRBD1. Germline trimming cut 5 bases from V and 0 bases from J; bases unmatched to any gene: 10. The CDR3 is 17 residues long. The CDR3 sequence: CASSLGQFFGSYNEQFF. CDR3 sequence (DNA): TGTGCCAGCAGTCTGGGACAGTTCTTTGGCTCCTACAATGAGCAGTTCTTC.

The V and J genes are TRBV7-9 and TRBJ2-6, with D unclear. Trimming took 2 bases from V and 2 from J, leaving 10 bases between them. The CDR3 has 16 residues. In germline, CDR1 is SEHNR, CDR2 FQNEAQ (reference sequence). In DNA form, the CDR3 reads TGTGCCAGCAGCTTAAGGTCCACCCCTGGGGCCAACGTCCTGACTTTC. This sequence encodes CASSLRSTPGANVLTF.

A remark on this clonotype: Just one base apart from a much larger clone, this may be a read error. The CDR3 region is CASSRDGTNEQFF. In DNA, the CDR3 is TGTGCCAGCAGCCGCGACGGGACCAATGAGCAGTTCTTC. The chain couples TRBV7-2 to TRBJ2-1; possibly TRBD1 or TRBD2 for D (5 bases each). The CDR3 runs to 13 residues. The V gene lost 5 bases and the J gene lost 6 bases, with 11 bases spanning the gap. The V gene's germline CDR1 is SGHTA and CDR2 FQGNSA.

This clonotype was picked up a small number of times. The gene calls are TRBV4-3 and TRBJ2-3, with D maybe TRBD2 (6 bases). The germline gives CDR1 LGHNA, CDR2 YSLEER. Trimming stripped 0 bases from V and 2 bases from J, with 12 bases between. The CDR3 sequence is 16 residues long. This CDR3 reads CASSQDLGLTTDTQYF. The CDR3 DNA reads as TGCGCCAGCAGCCAAGATCTGGGACTGACCACAGATACGCAGTATTTT.

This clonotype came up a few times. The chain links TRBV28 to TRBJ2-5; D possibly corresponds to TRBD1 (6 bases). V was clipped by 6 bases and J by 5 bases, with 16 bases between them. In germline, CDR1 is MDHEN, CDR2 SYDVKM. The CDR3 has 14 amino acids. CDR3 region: CASRRQVVGETQYF. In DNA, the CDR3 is TGTGCCAGCAGGAGACAGGTCGTGGGGGAGACCCAGTACTTC.

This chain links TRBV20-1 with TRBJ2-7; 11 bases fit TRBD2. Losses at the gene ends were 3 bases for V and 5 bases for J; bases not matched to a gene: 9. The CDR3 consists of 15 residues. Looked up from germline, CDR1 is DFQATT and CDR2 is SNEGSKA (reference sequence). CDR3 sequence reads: CSARVETSGSHEQYF. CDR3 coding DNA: TGCAGTGCTAGGGTGGAAACTAGCGGGAGTCACGAGCAGTACTTC.

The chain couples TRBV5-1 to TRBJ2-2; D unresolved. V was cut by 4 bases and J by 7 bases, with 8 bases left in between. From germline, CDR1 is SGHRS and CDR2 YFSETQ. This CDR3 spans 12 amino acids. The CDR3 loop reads CASSPQVGELFF. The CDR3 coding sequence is TGCGCCAGCAGCCCTCAGGTCGGGGAGCTGTTTTTT.

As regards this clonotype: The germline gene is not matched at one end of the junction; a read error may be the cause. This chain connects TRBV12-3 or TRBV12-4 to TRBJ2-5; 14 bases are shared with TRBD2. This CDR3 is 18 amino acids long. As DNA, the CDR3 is TGTGCCTGCAGTCGACTAGCGGGAGGGGCACCTGTTTCAGAGACCCAGTACTTC. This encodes CACSRLAGGAPVSETQYF.

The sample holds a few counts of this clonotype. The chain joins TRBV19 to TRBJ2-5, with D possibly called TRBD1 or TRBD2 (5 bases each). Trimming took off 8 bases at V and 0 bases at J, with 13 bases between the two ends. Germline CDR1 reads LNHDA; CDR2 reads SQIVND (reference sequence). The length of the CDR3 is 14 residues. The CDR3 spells CASGAGAYQETQYF. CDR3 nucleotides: TGTGCCAGTGGTGCCGGGGCATACCAAGAGACCCAGTACTTC.

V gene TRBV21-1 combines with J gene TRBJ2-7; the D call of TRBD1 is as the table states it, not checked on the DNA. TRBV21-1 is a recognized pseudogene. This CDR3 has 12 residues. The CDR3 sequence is CASNRPSGRAKF. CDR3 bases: TGTGCCAGCAACCGCCCCTCGGGCCGGGCCAAGTTC.

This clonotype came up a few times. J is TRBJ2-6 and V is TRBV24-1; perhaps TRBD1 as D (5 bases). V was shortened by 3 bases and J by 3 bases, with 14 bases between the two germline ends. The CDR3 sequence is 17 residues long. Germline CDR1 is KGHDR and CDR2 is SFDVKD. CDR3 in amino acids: CATSDRPRVGGANVLTF. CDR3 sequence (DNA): TGTGCCACCAGTGATCGTCCCAGGGTTGGTGGGGCCAACGTCCTGACTTTC.